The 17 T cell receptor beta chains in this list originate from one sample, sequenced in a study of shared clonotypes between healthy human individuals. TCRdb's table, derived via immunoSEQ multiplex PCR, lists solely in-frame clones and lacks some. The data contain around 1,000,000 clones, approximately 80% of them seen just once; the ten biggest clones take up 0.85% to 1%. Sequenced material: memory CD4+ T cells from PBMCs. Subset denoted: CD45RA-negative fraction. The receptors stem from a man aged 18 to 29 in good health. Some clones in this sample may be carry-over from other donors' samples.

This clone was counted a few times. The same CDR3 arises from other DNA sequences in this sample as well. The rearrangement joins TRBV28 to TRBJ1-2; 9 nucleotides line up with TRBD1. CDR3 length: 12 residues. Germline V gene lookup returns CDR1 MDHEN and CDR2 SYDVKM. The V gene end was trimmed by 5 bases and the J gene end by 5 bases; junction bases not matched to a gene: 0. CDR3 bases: TGTGCCAGCAGTGACAGGGGGTATGGCTACACCTTC. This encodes CASSDRGYGYTF.

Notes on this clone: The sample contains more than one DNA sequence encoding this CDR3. The CDR3 region is CASSLVLAGTQYF. The DNA of the CDR3 is TGTGCCAGCAGCTTAGTTCTAGCGGGTACGCAGTATTTT. The V call is TRBV11-3, the J call TRBJ2-3, with TRBD2 matching 8 bases. The CDR3 loop spans 13 amino acids. With 1 base clipped from V and 8 bases from J, the junction kept 2 bases outside the gene matches. The germline CDR1 and CDR2 sequences are SGHNT and YENEEA.

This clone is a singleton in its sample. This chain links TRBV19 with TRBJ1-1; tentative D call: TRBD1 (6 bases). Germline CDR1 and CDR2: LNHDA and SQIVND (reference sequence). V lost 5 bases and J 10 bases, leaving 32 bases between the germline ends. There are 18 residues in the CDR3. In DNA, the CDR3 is TGTGCCAGTAGTTTCGGTTGGTCGGTGGCAGGGGTTTCGGTTCTAGCTTTCTTT. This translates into CASSFGWSVAGVSVLAFF.

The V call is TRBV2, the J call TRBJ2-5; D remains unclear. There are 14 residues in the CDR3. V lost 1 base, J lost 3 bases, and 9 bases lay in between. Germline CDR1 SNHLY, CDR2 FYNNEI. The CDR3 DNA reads TGTGCCAGCAGTGAAGAAGCCGGAGAAGAGACCCAGTACTTC. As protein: CASSEEAGEETQYF.

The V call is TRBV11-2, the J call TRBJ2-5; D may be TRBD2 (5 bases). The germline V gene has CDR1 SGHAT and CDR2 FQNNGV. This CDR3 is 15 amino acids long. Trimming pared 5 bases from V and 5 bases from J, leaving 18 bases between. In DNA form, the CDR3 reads TGTGCCAGCAGCCCAACCAGTGGGAGCTGGGAGACCCAGTACTTC. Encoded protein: CASSPTSGSWETQYF.

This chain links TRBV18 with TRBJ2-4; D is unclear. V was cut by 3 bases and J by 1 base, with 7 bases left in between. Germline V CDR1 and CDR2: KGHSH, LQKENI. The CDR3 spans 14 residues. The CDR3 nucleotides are TGTGCCAGCTCACCTCCCGGGGCCAAAAACATTCAGTACTTC. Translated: CASSPPGAKNIQYF.

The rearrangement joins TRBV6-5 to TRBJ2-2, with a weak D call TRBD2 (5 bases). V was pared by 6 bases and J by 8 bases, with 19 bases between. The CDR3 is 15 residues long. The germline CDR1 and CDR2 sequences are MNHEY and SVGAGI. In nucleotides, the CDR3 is TGTGCCAGCAGGCCTCGGGGAGTCCCTAGAGGGGAGCTGTTTTTT. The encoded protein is CASRPRGVPRGELFF.

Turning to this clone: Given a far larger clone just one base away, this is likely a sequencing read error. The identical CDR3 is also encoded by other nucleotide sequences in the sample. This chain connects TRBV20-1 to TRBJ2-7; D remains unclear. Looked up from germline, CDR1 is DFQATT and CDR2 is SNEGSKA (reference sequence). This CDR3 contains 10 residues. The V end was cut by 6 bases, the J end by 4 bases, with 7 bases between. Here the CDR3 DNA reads TGCAGTGCCTTAGTGTACGAGCAGTACTTC. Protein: CSALVYEQYF.

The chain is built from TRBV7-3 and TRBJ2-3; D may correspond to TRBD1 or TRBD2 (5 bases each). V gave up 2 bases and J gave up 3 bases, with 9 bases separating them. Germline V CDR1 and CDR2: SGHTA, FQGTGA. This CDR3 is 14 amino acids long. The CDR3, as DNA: TGTGCCAGCAGCTTAGGGACCCCGACAGATACGCAGTATTTT. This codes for CASSLGTPTDTQYF. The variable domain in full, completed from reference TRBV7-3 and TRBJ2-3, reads GAGVSQTPSNKVTEKGKYVELRCDPISGHTALYWYRQSLGQGPEFLIYFQGTGAADDSGLPNDRFFAVRPEGSVSTLKIQRTERGDSAVYLCASSLGTPTDTQYFGPGTRLTVL.

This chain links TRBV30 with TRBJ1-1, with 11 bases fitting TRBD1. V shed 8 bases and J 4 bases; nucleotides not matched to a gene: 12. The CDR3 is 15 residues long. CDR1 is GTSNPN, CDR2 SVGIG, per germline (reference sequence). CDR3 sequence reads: CARTVQGQGGTEAFF. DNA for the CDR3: TGTGCCCGGACAGTGCAGGGACAGGGGGGCACTGAAGCTTTCTTT.

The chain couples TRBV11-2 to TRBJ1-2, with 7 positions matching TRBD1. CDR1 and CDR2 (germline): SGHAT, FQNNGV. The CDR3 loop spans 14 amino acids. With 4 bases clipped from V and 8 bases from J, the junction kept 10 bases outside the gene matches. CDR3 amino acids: CASSSHITGEGYTF. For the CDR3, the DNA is TGTGCCAGCAGCTCGCACATCACAGGGGAGGGCTACACCTTC.

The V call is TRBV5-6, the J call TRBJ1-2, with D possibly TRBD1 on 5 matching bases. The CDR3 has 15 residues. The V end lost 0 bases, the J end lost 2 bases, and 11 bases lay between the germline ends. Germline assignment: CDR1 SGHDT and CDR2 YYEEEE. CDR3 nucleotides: TGTGCCAGCAGCTTGGTGACGGGGGGGAACTATGGCTACACCTTC. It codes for CASSLVTGGNYGYTF.

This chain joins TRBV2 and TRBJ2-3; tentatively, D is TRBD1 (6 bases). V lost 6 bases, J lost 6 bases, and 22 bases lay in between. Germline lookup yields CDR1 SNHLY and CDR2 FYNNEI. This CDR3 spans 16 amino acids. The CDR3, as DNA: TGTGCCAGCAGGTGGGACACTCTTACGTCGGCGGATACGCAGTATTTT. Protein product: CASRWDTLTSADTQYF.

In DNA, the CDR3 is TGTGCAGTCCGGTCTGTGAGGGAGCAGTACTTC. Protein product: CAVRSVREQYF. V and J are TRBV28 and TRBJ2-7; D is unclear. CDR1 and CDR2 (germline): MDHEN, SYDVKM. CDR3 length: 11 amino acids.

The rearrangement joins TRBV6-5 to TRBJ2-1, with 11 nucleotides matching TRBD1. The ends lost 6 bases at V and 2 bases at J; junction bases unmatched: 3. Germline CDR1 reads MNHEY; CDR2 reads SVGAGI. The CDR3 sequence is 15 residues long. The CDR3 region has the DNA TGTGCCAGCAGCCCGGACAGGGGGCCCTACAATGAGCAGTTCTTC. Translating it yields CASSPDRGPYNEQFF.

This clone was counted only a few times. CDR3 coding DNA: TGTGCCAGCACCACCCCCCAGGGGACTGACACTGAAGCTTTCTTT. Its translation: CASTTPQGTDTEAFF. This chain links TRBV5-6 with TRBJ1-1; D may be TRBD1 (6 bases). The CDR3 is made up of 15 amino acids. Germline V CDR1 and CDR2: SGHDT, YYEEEE. V was shortened by 6 bases and J by 3 bases, with 18 bases between the two germline ends.

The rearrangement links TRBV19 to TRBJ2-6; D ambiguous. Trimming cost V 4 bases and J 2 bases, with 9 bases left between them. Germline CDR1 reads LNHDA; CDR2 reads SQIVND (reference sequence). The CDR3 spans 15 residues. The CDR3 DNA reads TGTGCCAGTAGTAGGACGGGTGCTGGGGCCAACGTCCTGACTTTC. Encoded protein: CASSRTGAGANVLTF.